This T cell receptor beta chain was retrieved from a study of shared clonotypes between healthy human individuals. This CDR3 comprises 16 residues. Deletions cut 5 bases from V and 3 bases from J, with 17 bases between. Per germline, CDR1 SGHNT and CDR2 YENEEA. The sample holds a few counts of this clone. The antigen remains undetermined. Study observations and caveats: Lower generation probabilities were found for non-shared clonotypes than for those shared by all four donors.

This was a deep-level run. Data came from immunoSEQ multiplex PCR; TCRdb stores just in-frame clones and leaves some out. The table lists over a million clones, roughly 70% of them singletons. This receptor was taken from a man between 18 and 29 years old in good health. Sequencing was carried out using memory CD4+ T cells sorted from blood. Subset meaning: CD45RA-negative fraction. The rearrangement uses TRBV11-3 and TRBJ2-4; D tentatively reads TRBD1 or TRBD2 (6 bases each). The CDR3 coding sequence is TGTGCCAGCAGCCCAGGGATGGGGGGCGGCAAAAACATTCAGTACTTC. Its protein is CASSPGMGGGKNIQYF. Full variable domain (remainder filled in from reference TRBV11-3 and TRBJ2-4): EAGVVQSPRYKIIEKKQPVAFWCNPISGHNTLYWYLQNLGQGPELLIRYENEEAVDDSQLPKDRFSAERLKGVDSTLKIQPAELGDSAVYLCASSPGMGGGKNIQYFGAGTRLSVL.